This T cell receptor (beta chain) was profiled in a study of beta chain features in type 1 diabetes. Study-level information: Analysis included 95 million to 140 million sorted cells drawn from all samples.

This clone was picked up a small number of times. Its antigen is currently unknown. Whole-study results and caveats: Using cDNA template may skew counts toward highly expressing activated cells. TCRB CDR3 length was moderately but significantly reduced in all four CD4+ subsets of Type 1 diabetes patients.

CDR1 and CDR2 (germline): SGDLS, YYNGEE. This CDR3 has 14 amino acids. V gave up 3 bases and J gave up 7 bases, with 16 bases separating them. Expressed TCRB transcripts were sequenced after all isolated RNA was converted to cDNA. TCRdb keeps only in-frame clones here, not all; method: immunoSEQ multiplex PCR. The profile covers about 160,000 clones, with around 10% appearing a single time and 0.4% to 0.55% taken by the ten largest. The rearrangement uses TRBV9 and TRBJ1-2; the D gene is possibly TRBD1 (6 bases). The sequencing sample was made of central memory CD4+ T cells from blood. This TCR was recovered from a man aged 30 to 45 with type 1 diabetes. The CDR3 bases are TGTGCCAGCAGCGCGCAGGGCAGGGGCGGTGGCTACACCTTC. Amino acids: CASSAQGRGGGYTF.